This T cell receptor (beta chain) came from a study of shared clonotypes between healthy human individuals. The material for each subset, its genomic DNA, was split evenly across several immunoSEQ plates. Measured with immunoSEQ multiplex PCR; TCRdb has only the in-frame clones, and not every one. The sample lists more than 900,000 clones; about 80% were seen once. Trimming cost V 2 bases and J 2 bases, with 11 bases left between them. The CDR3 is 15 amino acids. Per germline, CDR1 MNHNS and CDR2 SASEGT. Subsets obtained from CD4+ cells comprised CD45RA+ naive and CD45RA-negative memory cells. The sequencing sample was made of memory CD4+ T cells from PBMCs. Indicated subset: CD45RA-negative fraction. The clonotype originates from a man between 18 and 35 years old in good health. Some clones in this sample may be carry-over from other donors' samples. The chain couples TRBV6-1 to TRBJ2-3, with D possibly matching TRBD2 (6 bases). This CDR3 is CASSERRGITDTQYF. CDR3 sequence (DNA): TGTGCCAGCAGTGAAAGGCGGGGTATCACAGATACGCAGTATTTT.